A single sample gave rise to the 18 T cell receptor beta chains below, sequenced in a study of monozygotic twins with inflammatory bowel disease. Reprocessing the 5' RACE reads, TCRdb reports a single entry for every CDR3 protein and omits DNA. This repertoire includes roughly 320,000 distinct CDR3 sequences. The specimen was blood. These receptors were collected from a human donor with ulcerative colitis or Crohn's disease, or a healthy co-twin of an affected twin (not recorded which).

The chain is built from TRBV6-5 and TRBJ1-1; without DNA, the TCRdb call of TRBD1 cannot be checked. The CDR3 sequence is 13 residues long. Germline V CDR1 and CDR2: MNHEY, SVGAGI. CDR3 residues: CASSKKQGAGAFF.

The gene calls are TRBV2 and TRBJ1-2. The CDR3 has 14 amino acids. Germline CDR1 SNHLY, CDR2 FYNNEI. The CDR3: CASSVGLPPYGYTF.

This chain uses TRBV30 with TRBJ2-2. The V gene's germline CDR1 is GTSNPN and CDR2 SVGIG (reference sequence). The CDR3 runs 14 residues. The CDR3 spells CAWSPQLNTGELFF.

The CDR3 here is CATSDPPGQAETQYF. The chain carries TRBV24-1 and TRBJ2-5; the TCRdb call, TRBD2, lacks DNA for checking. Germline loops: CDR1 KGHDR, CDR2 SFDVKD. The CDR3 runs 15 residues.

The rearrangement links TRBV15 to TRBJ1-2. Germline V gene lookup returns CDR1 LNHNV and CDR2 YYDKDF (reference sequence). There are 15 residues in the CDR3. The CDR3 spells CATSRDPPGARGYTF.

The chain couples TRBV9 to TRBJ2-3; with no DNA, the TCRdb D assignment of TRBD1 cannot be verified. The CDR3 spans 15 residues. Germline loops: CDR1 SGDLS, CDR2 YYNGEE. CDR3 residues: CASSVGTGITDTQYF.

V and J are TRBV11-3 and TRBJ2-3; as DNA is missing, the TRBD1 call by TCRdb cannot be tested. In germline, CDR1 is SGHNT, CDR2 YENEEA. This CDR3 is 15 amino acids long. CDR3 amino acids: CASSSDREITDTQYF. The complete variable domain, with remaining parts taken from reference TRBV11-3 and TRBJ2-3, reads EAGVVQSPRYKIIEKKQPVAFWCNPISGHNTLYWYLQNLGQGPELLIRYENEEAVDDSQLPKDRFSAERLKGVDSTLKIQPAELGDSAVYLCASSSDREITDTQYFGPGTRLTVL.

This sequence joins TRBV7-6 and TRBJ2-2; TCRdb's D gene call, TRBD2, goes unchecked for lack of DNA. The CDR3 runs 16 residues. The germline gives CDR1 SGHVS, CDR2 FNYEAQ. CDR3 protein: CASSPRTRTDTGELFF. The full variable domain, completed using reference TRBV7-6 and TRBJ2-2, is GAGVSQSPRYKVTKRGQDVALRCDPISGHVSLYWYRQALGQGPEFLTYFNYEAQQDKSGLPNDRFSAERPEGSISTLTIQRTEQRDSAMYRCASSPRTRTDTGELFFGEGSRLTVL.

The chain recombines TRBV7-9 with TRBJ2-7. The CDR3 covers 13 residues. Germline CDR1 reads SEHNR; CDR2 reads FQNEAQ (reference sequence). CDR3: CASITTGAYEQYF.

V usage is TRBV5-5 and J usage is TRBJ1-2; TCRdb's assignment of TRBD1 cannot be checked, as there is no DNA. Per the germline V gene, CDR1 is SGHKS and CDR2 is YYEKEE (reference sequence). The CDR3 is made up of 13 amino acids. The CDR3 protein is CASSFSPPRGYTF.

This chain connects TRBV4-3 to TRBJ2-6. Germline CDR1 reads LGHNA; CDR2 reads YSLEER. This CDR3 has 18 residues. The CDR3 region is CASSQDLPGVTGANVLTF.

V usage is TRBV7-3 and J usage is TRBJ2-1; the D gene TCRdb calls, TRBD2, cannot be checked with no DNA. The CDR3 contains 14 residues. Germline CDR1 and CDR2: SGHTA and FQGTGA. CDR3 sequence reads: CASRGQRGGNEQFF.

This chain joins TRBV18 and TRBJ1-2; TCRdb designates TRBD1, a call that cannot be tested without DNA. The CDR3 runs to 21 residues. The germline V gene encodes CDR1 KGHSH and CDR2 LQKENI. CDR3 sequence: CASSDTRVPGQGGRTLGGYTF.

The chain combines TRBV7-9 with TRBJ2-1; absent DNA, TCRdb's TRBD2 call cannot be checked. This CDR3 spans 16 amino acids. The germline gives CDR1 SEHNR, CDR2 FQNEAQ (reference sequence). This CDR3 reads CASSRGTSGGAYEQFF. Based on the CDR3 plus reference TRBV7-9 and TRBJ2-1, the full variable domain is DTGVSQNPRHKITKRGQNVTFRCDPISEHNRLYWYRQTLGQGPEFLTYFQNEAQLEKSRLLSDRFSAERPKGSFSTLEIQRTEQGDSAMYLCASSRGTSGGAYEQFFGPGTRLTVL.

The chain uses TRBV29-1 and TRBJ1-2; the TCRdb D gene call, TRBD1, has no DNA to confirm it. The CDR3 is made up of 12 amino acids. Germline assignment: CDR1 SQVTM and CDR2 ANQGSEA. The CDR3 protein is CSVDRVYYGYTF. The full variable domain, with the rest looked up from reference TRBV29-1 and TRBJ1-2, is SAVISQKPSRDICQRGTSLTIQCQVDSQVTMMFWYRQQPGQSLTLIATANQGSEATYESGFVIDKFPISRPNLTFSTLTVSNMSPEDSSIYLCSVDRVYYGYTFGSGTRLTVV.

The V call is TRBV6-5, the J call TRBJ2-1; TCRdb gives TRBD2 as the D gene, but with no DNA this cannot be confirmed. CDR3 length: 15 amino acids. The V gene's germline CDR1 is MNHEY and CDR2 SVGAGI. The chain's CDR3 is CASSYRGLMVNEQFF.

V is TRBV7-8 and J is TRBJ2-2. The germline V gene encodes CDR1 SGHVS and CDR2 FQNEAQ. This CDR3 region has 14 residues. This chain's CDR3 is CASSLDSWDRELFF.

This chain connects TRBV24-1 to TRBJ2-5; without DNA, the TCRdb call of TRBD2 cannot be checked. The CDR3 runs 13 residues. Germline V gene sequence: CDR1 KGHDR, CDR2 SFDVKD. CDR3: CATSAAVPETQYF.